Each of the 24 T cell receptor beta chains below was sequenced from the same sample in a study of beta chain features in type 1 diabetes. Study observations and caveats: Across all four CD4+ subsets, people with type 1 diabetes showed modestly shorter TCRB CDR3s.

No antigen has been assigned to these receptors. Isolated RNA was reverse transcribed in full, so expressed TCRB transcripts were sequenced. Using immunoSEQ multiplex PCR, the repertoire was profiled, and TCRdb retains in-frame clones only, with some absent. The table shows hundreds of thousands of clones, with about an eighth occurring only once. Input material: naive CD4+ T cells from blood. The receptors were gathered from a man aged 18-30 years with type 1 diabetes.

This clone appeared a few times. The chain recombines TRBV30 with TRBJ2-3; D gene uncertain. Germline V gene lookup returns CDR1 GTSNPN and CDR2 SVGIG (reference sequence). The CDR3 contains 13 residues. Trimming removed 3 bases at V and 5 bases at J, with 12 bases between. CDR3 sequence reads: CAWSHRRRDTQYF. The CDR3 DNA reads TGTGCCTGGAGCCACAGACGTAGAGATACGCAGTATTTT. Using reference TRBV30 and TRBJ2-3 for the parts outside the CDR3, the full variable domain is SQTIHQWPATLVQPVGSPLSLECTVEGTSNPNLYWYRQAAGRGLQLLFYSVGIGQISSEVPQNLSASRPQDRQFILSSKKLLLSDSGFYLCAWSHRRRDTQYFGPGTRLTVL.

In the case of this clone: The same CDR3 arises from other DNA sequences in this sample as well. The chain has TRBV30 and TRBJ1-5; D is unresolved. CDR3 length equals 13 residues. The V gene's germline CDR1 is GTSNPN and CDR2 SVGIG (reference sequence). Trimming removed 0 bases from V and 3 bases from J, with 6 bases in between. As DNA, the CDR3 is TGTGCCTGGAGTGTTGGGCCCAATCAGCCCCAGCATTTT. Translation: CAWSVGPNQPQHF. Looking up the rest from reference TRBV30 and TRBJ1-5 gives the full variable domain: SQTIHQWPATLVQPVGSPLSLECTVEGTSNPNLYWYRQAAGRGLQLLFYSVGIGQISSEVPQNLSASRPQDRQFILSSKKLLLSDSGFYLCAWSVGPNQPQHFGDGTRLSIL.

This clone showed up just a few times. The V gene is TRBV9, the J gene TRBJ1-6; D may be TRBD1 (5 bases). The CDR3 has 15 amino acids. Germline lookup yields CDR1 SGDLS and CDR2 YYNGEE. Trimming removed 5 bases from V and 8 bases from J, with 17 bases in between. For the CDR3, the DNA is TGTGCCAGCAGTACCACTGGGGCAAATCATTCACCCCTCCACTTT. This sequence encodes CASSTTGANHSPLHF.

In this sample, this clone turned up a few times. The J gene is TRBJ2-7, the V gene TRBV6-1, with a tentative D call TRBD1 (6 bases). Looked up from germline, CDR1 is MNHNS and CDR2 is SASEGT. The CDR3 has 15 amino acids. V lost 0 bases to trimming and J lost 3 bases, with 12 bases between them. As DNA, the CDR3 is TGTGCCAGCAGTGAAGCGCTTCAGGGGATCTACGAGCAGTACTTC. The encoded protein is CASSEALQGIYEQYF.

This clone was counted between two and nine times. CDR3 DNA sequence: TGTGCCAGCAGCTTGACCTTAGGGGCCAACGTCCTGACTTTC. It encodes CASSLTLGANVLTF. The rearrangement uses TRBV7-9 and TRBJ2-6; D is uncertain. Germline assignment: CDR1 SEHNR and CDR2 FQNEAQ (reference sequence). The CDR3 is 14 residues long. Between the trimmed V and J ends, which lost 3 bases and 4 bases, there was a span of 7 bases.

This clone came up a few times. The chain uses TRBV7-2 and TRBJ2-3; D is ambiguous. Trimming took off 1 base at V and 9 bases at J, with 11 bases between the two ends. From germline, CDR1 is SGHTA and CDR2 FQGNSA. The CDR3 loop spans 13 amino acids. The CDR3 reads CASSLGESRTQYF. CDR3 coding DNA: TGTGCCAGCAGCTTAGGTGAAAGTCGGACGCAGTATTTT. Full variable domain (missing parts from reference TRBV7-2 and TRBJ2-3): GAGVSQSPSNKVTEKGKDVELRCDPISGHTALYWYRQSLGQGLEFLIYFQGNSAPDKSGLPSDRFSAERTGGSVSTLTIQRTQQEDSAVYLCASSLGESRTQYFGPGTRLTVL.

The sample holds a few counts of this clone. The DNA for the CDR3 is TGTGCCAGCAGTACGAAGACAGGGGTTTCTGAAAAACTGTTTTTT. Translating it yields CASSTKTGVSEKLFF. This chain connects TRBV28 to TRBJ1-4; 8 nucleotides match TRBD1. From germline, CDR1 is MDHEN and CDR2 SYDVKM. CDR3 length: 15 residues. The trim removed 5 bases at V and 7 bases at J, leaving 9 bases unmatched. Full variable domain (remainder filled in from reference TRBV28 and TRBJ1-4): DVKVTQSSRYLVKRTGEKVFLECVQDMDHENMFWYRQDPGLGLRLIYFSYDVKMKEKGDIPEGYSVSREKKERFSLILESASTNQTSMYLCASSTKTGVSEKLFFGSGTQLSVL.

In its sample, this clone was seen a few times. Other DNA sequences within the sample encode an identical CDR3. As DNA, the CDR3 is TGTGCCATCAGTGATGACAGAAACTATGGCTACACCTTC. This codes for CAISDDRNYGYTF. The rearrangement uses TRBV10-3 and TRBJ1-2; D might be TRBD1 (5 bases). The V end was cut by 3 bases, the J end by 2 bases, with 7 bases between. From germline, CDR1 is ENHRY and CDR2 SYGVKD. CDR3 length equals 13 residues.

V usage is TRBV12-5 and J usage is TRBJ1-4; tentatively, D is TRBD1 (6 bases). V lost 7 bases, J lost 7 bases, and 13 bases lay in between. The CDR3 runs to 13 residues. The V gene's germline CDR1 is LGHNT and CDR2 FRNRAP. This CDR3 is CASALDSSEKLFF. CDR3 nucleotides: TGTGCTAGTGCTCTGGACAGCAGTGAAAAACTGTTTTTT.

This clone occurred a few times. This rearrangement joins TRBV4-2 to TRBJ2-7, with 8 bases aligning to TRBD1. The CDR3 spans 15 residues. Germline V lookup: CDR1 LGHNA, CDR2 YNFKEQ. The trim removed 3 bases at V and 2 bases at J, leaving 6 bases unmatched. The CDR3 DNA follows: TGTGCCAGCAGCCAGTCCGGGACAGGAGCCTACGAGCAGTACTTC. It specifies CASSQSGTGAYEQYF.

This clone has more than one count but fewer than ten. V gene TRBV30 combines with J gene TRBJ1-2; perhaps TRBD1 as D (6 bases). The CDR3 runs 14 residues. Germline V gene data show CDR1 as GTSNPN and CDR2 as SVGIG (reference sequence). V was trimmed by 4 bases and J by 0 bases, leaving 12 bases between them. CDR3 protein: CAWTLGQTNYGYTF. As DNA, the CDR3 is TGTGCCTGGACCCTCGGACAGACTAACTATGGCTACACCTTC.

This clone was observed a handful of times. The chain couples TRBV20-1 to TRBJ2-5; no clear D gene. Per the germline V gene, CDR1 is DFQATT and CDR2 is SNEGSKA (reference sequence). Trimming took 5 bases from V and 3 from J, leaving 7 bases between them. The CDR3 is 11 amino acids. CDR3 amino acids: CSAPNEETQYF. The CDR3 DNA follows: TGCAGTGCTCCCAATGAAGAGACCCAGTACTTC.

The chain joins TRBV5-4 to TRBJ1-1, with unresolved D. Looked up from germline, CDR1 is SGHNT and CDR2 is YYREEE (reference sequence). The CDR3 is 14 amino acids. The V gene lost 0 bases and the J gene lost 2 bases, with 8 bases spanning the gap. CDR3 loop: CASSLEAGNTEAFF. CDR3 sequence (DNA): TGTGCCAGCAGCTTGGAGGCAGGCAACACTGAAGCTTTCTTT.

In its sample, this clone was seen a few times. The chain links TRBV19 to TRBJ2-7; 7 positions agree with TRBD1. After removal of 0 bases from V and 5 bases from J, the junction contained 4 bases not matched to a gene. Germline values: CDR1 LNHDA, CDR2 SQIVND (reference sequence). The CDR3 spans 14 residues. The CDR3 reads CASSIEGQNNEQYF. The CDR3 nucleotides are TGTGCCAGTAGTATAGAGGGACAGAACAACGAGCAGTACTTC.

The chain couples TRBV14 to TRBJ2-6, with D perhaps matching TRBD1 or TRBD2 (5 bases each). CDR1 and CDR2 (germline): SGHDN, FVKESK. CDR3 length: 18 residues. The germline V and J ends were trimmed by 3 bases and 2 bases, with 17 bases remaining between them. The DNA of the CDR3 is TGTGCCAGCAGCCATGACGGGACGGTGATAGCTGGGGCCAACGTCCTGACTTTC. The encoded protein is CASSHDGTVIAGANVLTF.

In its sample, this clone was seen a few times. The chain employs TRBV18 and TRBJ2-5; a weak D match, TRBD1 (5 bases). CDR1 and CDR2 from the germline V gene are KGHSH and LQKENI. The CDR3 sequence is 17 residues long. Deletions cut 2 bases from V and 2 bases from J, with 18 bases between. DNA of the CDR3: TGTGCCAGCTCACCAAGCAGGGAAGGAACCCGACAAGAGACCCAGTACTTC. This gives the protein CASSPSREGTRQETQYF.

This clone was seen a handful of times. V gene TRBV28 combines with J gene TRBJ2-2; 7 nucleotides agree with TRBD1. V was pared by 8 bases and J by 5 bases, with 11 bases of the junction left unmatched. Germline values: CDR1 MDHEN, CDR2 SYDVKM. This CDR3 comprises 15 residues. DNA for the CDR3: TGTGCCAGCCTGAGAAAGGGGGCTCGGACCGGGGAGCTGTTTTTT. It encodes CASLRKGARTGELFF.

The count of this clone is one. The V and J genes are TRBV29-1 and TRBJ2-7; D possibly matches TRBD1 or TRBD2 (5 bases each). There are 14 residues in the CDR3. The V end lost 1 base, the J end lost 0 bases, and 10 bases lay between the germline ends. Germline V CDR1 and CDR2: SQVTM, ANQGSEA. The CDR3 nucleotides are TGCAGCGTTGAAGTAGGGACGTACTCCTACGAGCAGTACTTC. It translates to CSVEVGTYSYEQYF.

The chain has TRBV19 and TRBJ1-2, with D tentatively TRBD1 (5 bases). The length of the CDR3 is 13 residues. With 8 bases removed from V and 8 bases from J, the gap between germline ends came to 18 bases. The germline V gene encodes CDR1 LNHDA and CDR2 SQIVND (reference sequence). The CDR3 region is CASSGQALNGYTF. The CDR3 coding sequence is TGTGCCAGTTCGGGGCAGGCTCTCAACGGCTACACCTTC.

This clone was seen a few times. J is TRBJ1-2 and V is TRBV30, with 8 bases aligning to TRBD1. J was trimmed by 4 bases and V by 6 bases; bases with no gene match: 7. The V gene's germline CDR1 is GTSNPN and CDR2 SVGIG (reference sequence). The CDR3 spans 13 residues. The CDR3 coding sequence is TGTGCCTGTACGGACAGGGAGTTCTATGGCTACACCTTC. Its translation is CACTDREFYGYTF.

A few counts support this clone. This chain uses TRBV9 with TRBJ2-5; 7 nucleotides agree with TRBD1. Germline V gene sequence: CDR1 SGDLS, CDR2 YYNGEE. V lost 0 bases, J lost 10 bases, and 9 bases stayed unmatched. The CDR3 is made up of 14 amino acids. This chain's CDR3 is CASSVAWGTGVQYF. CDR3 bases: TGTGCCAGCAGCGTAGCTTGGGGTACAGGGGTCCAGTACTTC. Supplemented by reference TRBV9 and TRBJ2-5, the full variable domain reads DSGVTQTPKHLITATGQRVTLRCSPRSGDLSVYWYQQSLDQGLQFLIQYYNGEERAKGNILERFSAQQFPDLHSELNLSSLELGDSALYFCASSVAWGTGVQYFGPGTRLLVL.

This rearrangement joins TRBV10-3 to TRBJ2-5, with 7 bases matching TRBD1. This CDR3 comprises 12 residues. In germline, CDR1 is ENHRY, CDR2 SYGVKD. Trimming removed 7 bases from V and 2 bases from J; junction bases left unmatched: 1. The CDR3 DNA is TGTGCCATCAAGGACAGGCAAGAGACCCAGTACTTC. Amino acid sequence: CAIKDRQETQYF.

This clone occurred a few times. This sample also contains other DNA sequences that code for the same CDR3. The V and J genes are TRBV30 and TRBJ1-5, with TRBD1 matching 9 bases. Germline V gene sequence: CDR1 GTSNPN, CDR2 SVGIG (reference sequence). CDR3 length: 14 residues. V shed 2 bases and J 4 bases; nucleotides not matched to a gene: 3. The CDR3 DNA is TGTGCCTGGAGTATGGGACAGGGAAATCAGCCCCAGCATTTT. It is translated as CAWSMGQGNQPQHF.

This clone was seen more than once but under ten times. The chain combines TRBV30 with TRBJ2-6, with D hard to call. Trimming removed 3 bases at V and 4 bases at J, with 4 bases between. Per the germline V gene, CDR1 is GTSNPN and CDR2 is SVGIG (reference sequence). The CDR3 loop spans 12 amino acids. Written as DNA, the CDR3 is TGTGCCTGGAGGCAGGGGGCCAACGTCCTGACTTTC. Its protein product is CAWRQGANVLTF.